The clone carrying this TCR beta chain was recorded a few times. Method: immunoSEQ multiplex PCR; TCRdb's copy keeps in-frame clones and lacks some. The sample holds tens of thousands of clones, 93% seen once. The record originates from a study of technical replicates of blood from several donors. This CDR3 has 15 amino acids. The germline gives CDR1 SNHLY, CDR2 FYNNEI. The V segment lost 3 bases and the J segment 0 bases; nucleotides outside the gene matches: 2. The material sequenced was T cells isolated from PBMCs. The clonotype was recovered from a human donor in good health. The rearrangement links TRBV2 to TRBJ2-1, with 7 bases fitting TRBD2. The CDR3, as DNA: TGTGCCAGCAGTGAGCGGGGGAGCTCCTACAATGAGCAGTTCTTC. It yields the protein CASSERGSSYNEQFF.